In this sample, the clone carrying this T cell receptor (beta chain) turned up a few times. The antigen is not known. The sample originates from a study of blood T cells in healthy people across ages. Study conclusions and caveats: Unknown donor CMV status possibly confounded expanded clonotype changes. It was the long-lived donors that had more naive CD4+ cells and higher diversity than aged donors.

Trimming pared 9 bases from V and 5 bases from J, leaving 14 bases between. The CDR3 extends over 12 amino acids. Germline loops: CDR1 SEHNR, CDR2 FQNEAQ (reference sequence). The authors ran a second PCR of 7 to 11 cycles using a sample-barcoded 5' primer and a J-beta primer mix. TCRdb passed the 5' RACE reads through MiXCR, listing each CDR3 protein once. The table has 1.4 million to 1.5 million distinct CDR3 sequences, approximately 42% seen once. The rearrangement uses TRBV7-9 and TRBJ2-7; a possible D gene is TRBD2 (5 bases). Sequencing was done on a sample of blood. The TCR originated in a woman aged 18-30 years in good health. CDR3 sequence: CASRGGRDEQYF. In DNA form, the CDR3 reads TGTGCCAGTCGGGGTGGGCGAGACGAGCAGTACTTC.